This TCR beta chain was captured by sequencing in a study of cytotoxic CD8 clonotypes in ibrutinib-treated CLL. Across the study: After median around six years, roughly 15 stayed in remission, around twelve progressed; responses 25 or so partial, 2 complete. Per sample, productive templates averaged approximately 260,000 and productive rearrangements averaged 94,082. Study-wide results and caveats: Under treatment, the uncommon public clonotypes either contracted or remained stable.

V was pared by 3 bases and J by 1 base, with 6 bases between. Germline loops: CDR1 MDHEN, CDR2 SYDVKM. The CDR3 runs 13 residues. Only in-frame clones appear in the TCRdb table, and some are missing; sequencing was by immunoSEQ multiplex PCR. The sample has some 150,000 clones, around 77% seen once. Notes on this clone: The target antigen is unknown.

Sequencing used PBMCs, obtained after 12 months of ibrutinib treatment. The chain recombines TRBV28 with TRBJ1-1; D remains unclear. This clonotype was sampled from a human donor with chronic lymphocytic leukemia. The CDR3 loop reads CASSFAQNTEAFF. The CDR3 DNA follows: TGTGCCAGCAGTTTTGCACAGAACACTGAAGCTTTCTTT.